This T cell receptor (beta chain) appears in the sequencing data of a study of early T cells in non-severe SARS-CoV-2 infection. TCRdb re-called the 5' RACE reads through MiXCR, storing one row per CDR3 protein. Of around 57,000 distinct CDR3 sequences listed, 9.5% to 14% are singletons. The CDR3 sequence is 14 residues long. Losses at the gene ends were 4 bases for V and 10 bases for J; bases not matched to a gene: 6. In germline, CDR1 is SGHRS, CDR2 YFSETQ. Specimen: whole blood. The V gene is TRBV5-1, the J gene TRBJ2-1; 12 positions match TRBD2. This TCR was recovered from an adult who was a healthcare worker with PCR-confirmed SARS-CoV-2 infection or an uninfected control (not recorded which). CDR3 in amino acids: CASSLRTSGDEQFF. The CDR3 coding sequence is TGCGCCAGCAGCCTCCGGACTAGCGGGGACGAGCAGTTCTTC. The entire variable domain, with the rest obtained from reference TRBV5-1 and TRBJ2-1, is as follows: KAGVTQTPRYLIKTRGQQVTLSCSPISGHRSVSWYQQTPGQGLQFLFEYFSETQRNKGNFPGRFSGRQFSNSRSEMNVSTLELGDSALYLCASSLRTSGDEQFFGPGTRLTVL.